These 5 T cell receptor beta chains originate from one sample sequenced in a study of CD8+CD57+ T cells in acquired aplastic anemia. Selection for sequencing was limited to patients who had shown CD8+CD57+ cell expansion by flow cytometry. Genomic DNA constituted the template upon which TCR beta VDJ and CDR3 profiling was performed. One entry per CDR3 protein results from TCRdb running MiXCR on the reads. The sample has 150,000 to 200,000 distinct CDR3 sequences, 40% to 55% seen once. Sequenced sample: sorted CD4+, CD8+, or CD8+CD57+ T cells (not recorded which) from PBMCs. The origin of the receptors is a human donor with aplastic anemia.

This clonotype was seen ten or more times. CDR3 coding DNA: TGCAGTGCCCTATCCCCGGTCAATGAGCAGTTCTTC. Translation: CSALSPVNEQFF. This chain connects TRBV20-1 to TRBJ2-1; D gene uncertain. Germline V gene lookup returns CDR1 DFQATT and CDR2 SNEGSKA (reference sequence). Trimming removed 6 bases at V and 6 bases at J, with 12 bases between. The CDR3 spans 12 residues.

Turning to this clonotype: Since a much larger clone is just one base distant, this may be a read error. The V and J genes are TRBV6-5 and TRBJ2-3; TRBD1 is a possible D gene (6 bases). CDR1 MNHEY and CDR2 SVGAGI come from the germline V gene. This CDR3 region has 15 residues. The CDR3 DNA reads TGTGCCATCAGTTACTCAGGGGAGCCCCCAGATACGCAGTATTTT. The encoded protein is CAISYSGEPPDTQYF.

This clonotype was counted only a few times. This sequence joins TRBV11-1 and TRBJ1-3, with unresolved D. This CDR3 region has 16 residues. Germline loops: CDR1 SGHAT, CDR2 FQDESV (reference sequence). Trimming shortened V by 4 bases and J by 0 bases, and 13 bases separated the two germline ends. CDR3 loop: CASSSDGRTSGNTIYF. Here the CDR3 DNA reads TGTGCCAGCAGCTCGGACGGGAGAACCTCTGGAAACACCATATATTTT.

This clonotype was seen many times. The rearrangement links TRBV3-1 to TRBJ2-6; no clear D. With 1 base removed from V and 2 bases from J, the gap between germline ends came to 3 bases. Germline V gene data show CDR1 as LGHDT and CDR2 as YNNKEL (reference sequence). This CDR3 spans 14 amino acids. CDR3 DNA: TGTGCCAGCAGCCAAGGTACTGGGGCCAACGTCCTGACTTTC. It yields the protein CASSQGTGANVLTF. Full variable domain (rest looked up from reference TRBV3-1 and TRBJ2-6): DTAVSQTPKYLVTQMGNDKSIKCEQNLGHDTMYWYKQDSKKFLKIMFSYNNKELIINETVPNRFSPKSPDKAHLNLHINSLELGDSAVYFCASSQGTGANVLTFGAGSRLTVL.

As regards this clonotype: This may arise from a read error, as a much more abundant clone is one base away. The CDR3 carries no conserved terminal phenylalanine or tryptophan, so it likely arises from a read error. DNA for the CDR3: TGTGCCAGCAGACGGACTAGCGGGCACTACGAGCAGTACCTC. Its protein product is CASRRTSGHYEQYL. The chain joins TRBV12-3 or TRBV12-4 to TRBJ2-7; 11 bases align to TRBD2. CDR3 length: 14 residues. The V segment lost 6 bases and the J segment 3 bases; nucleotides outside the gene matches: 4.